This T cell receptor (beta chain) was sequenced during a study of regulatory T cells in long-lasting Graves disease (dated by TCRdb to the early 2020s). At the level of the whole study: Newly diagnosed Graves' disease patients had taken antithyroid drugs for less than 3 months. Persistent Graves' disease patients were compared with newly diagnosed Graves' disease patients by peripheral blood TCR sequencing and RNA sequencing. The study was registered as a clinical trial and conducted in China. A total of roughly 35 samples underwent TCR sequencing: approximately 13 from persistent and about 20 from newly diagnosed Graves' disease patients. Results and caveats for the whole study, not just this receptor: Persistent Graves' disease patients showed lower TCR Shannon entropy and fewer highly expanded clones than newly diagnosed patients, suggesting clonal expansion. The small sample size was acknowledged by the authors as a limitation that may reduce accuracy. More public clonotypes were shared among persistent patients (2,741) than among newly diagnosed patients (more than 950). TRBV28, TRBJ1-2 and TRBJ2-5 were preferentially used in persistent disease, while TRBV20-1 and TRBJ2-1 were favored in newly diagnosed disease. Only the TCR beta chain was sequenced and analyzed. Peripheral blood alone was examined, since thyroid tissue, which constituted the primary lesion, could not be accessed.

The CDR3 sequence holds 15 residues, the cysteine and phenylalanine included. Just CDR3 DNA is preserved here, 45 bases in frame from base 1. Clipping removes 2 bases from V and 5 bases from J, with 8 as the unmatched junction base count. Reading the germline V gene gives CDR1 ENHRY and CDR2 SYGVKD. This clonotype has a count of ten or more. This clone's antigen is unknown. No quality values exist for individual bases; no much larger clone is one base distant. The library was prepared using multiplex PCR. TCRdb records Illumina HiSeq 4000 as the sequencer. To build TCR beta libraries, CDR3 regions were amplified by Arm-PCR using iRepertoire HTBI primers. Before sequencing, the PCR products underwent gel purification. In the authors' own workflow: Across samples, about 64 TRBV and roughly 15 TRBJ segments were identified and used for gene usage analysis of CDR3 amino acid clonotypes. COPE and FqMerger were used to merge filtered high-quality paired reads into contigs. BLAST was used to align contigs to the IMGT TRBV, TRBD and TRBJ reference genes, and CDR3 was defined following IMGT. Highly expanded clones were defined as clonotypes with a frequency above 0.1%. Shannon entropy served as the measure of repertoire diversity, while the Gini coefficient captured V-J evenness. Clonotypes shared by more than one individual were considered public. TCRdb reanalyzed the raw reads on its own, using fastp at Q25 for trimming and MiXCR for clone calling, and kept in-frame beta chains. Under each unique CDR3 protein, matching rows form one entry showing the most common genes and DNA. TCRdb assigned the V and J calls; the authors' analysis was not used. Here the sample has hundreds of thousands of distinct CDR3 sequences; approximately 13% occur a single time. 10% of the sample is held by the ten biggest clonotypes.

Reading the label with the study, this specimen's time point is: newly diagnosed GD, antithyroid drugs for less than 3 months. For both TCR sequencing and RNA sequencing, RNA was extracted from PBMCs in TRIzol. Graves' disease was diagnosed according to American Thyroid Association guidelines. The patients came from an endocrinology department in Xi'an, China. Each patient gave around 9.2 milliliters of peripheral blood, collected in an EDTA anticoagulant tube. Ficoll Paque Plus density gradient separation was used to isolate PBMCs, and no further T cell sorting was done. An Agilent 2100 Bioanalyzer and agarose gel were used to check RNA quality, and a NanoDrop 2000 was used to measure RNA concentration. The same data also contributed to another study, on T cells in Graves' hyperthyroidism and ophthalmopathy. As that second study puts it: Stable Graves' hyperthyroidism was defined as no progression to ophthalmopathy during 18 months of follow-up. Hyperthyroidism patients were newly diagnosed, with disease duration under 2 months, and aged 18 to 65 years. The study excluded patients with uncontrolled infections, other autoimmune diseases, pregnancy or lactation. Diagnoses were established on the basis of clinical symptoms, serum thyroxine and TRAb, thyroid ultrasound, and orbital computed tomography. A first-round RT-PCR of the TCR CDR3 used the HTBI primer set with the Qiagen OneStep RT-PCR kit. Most expanded thyroid clonotypes (frequency above 0.001) were also detected in blood, a finding suggesting that blood repertoires may reflect thyroid immune responses. In cross-validation, a model built on a 13 V-J signature told ophthalmopathy apart from stable hyperthyroidism with approximately 90% sensitivity and around 81% specificity, and in testing the same model reached 80%/75%. In validation, progression to ophthalmopathy was predicted by the model with 65% to 71% sensitivity and 72.22% specificity, a median of approximately 7.1 months before onset. To identify distinguishing TCR V-J signatures, a discovery cohort of around 100 patients was used, comprising 40 to 45 with Graves' ophthalmopathy and about 59 with stable Graves' hyperthyroidism. An independent validation cohort of about 20 hyperthyroidism patients and 15 or so patients who later progressed to ophthalmopathy tested prospective prediction of ophthalmopathy. The approximately 98 discovery patients were randomly divided into training and test sets at a 7:3 ratio. In six Graves' hyperthyroidism patients, the study also compared T-cell repertoires from thyroid tissue with T-cell repertoires from blood. After blood sampling, hyperthyroidism patients were treated with methimazole at a starting dose of 30 mg daily, and ophthalmopathy patients were treated with high-dose intravenous methylprednisolone. The libraries were constructed in a second round of multiplex PCR and then size-selected and purified. The libraries were sequenced on an Illumina HiSeq2000 using paired-end 100 bp reads. SOAPnuke was used to process the raw data, removing reads that contained adapters or uncalled bases, had a mean Phred below 15, or lacked an exact match to the constant primer or identifier. High-quality paired reads were merged with COPE v1.2.5, and unique nucleotide sequences were defined as clonotypes. MiTCR v1.1 was used to align the clonotypes against IMGT TRBV, TRBD and TRBJ reference segments. Only V-J combinations with frequency above 0.0001, covering about 99% of repertoires, were analysed. The TCS score was defined as the ratio of F50 (clonal expansion) to E x V (chaos), calculated using BLOSUM62-based TCRdist between CDR3 peptides within each V-J. Welch's t-statistics and random forest reduced approximately 520 V-J features to around 14, which were used in a naive Bayes classifier (R e1071). No statistical method was used to set the sample size in advance, and investigators knew the group allocation. The paper describes TCR Vbeta CDR3 sequencing of 135 peripheral blood samples, made up of 43 ophthalmopathy patients, around 78 hyperthyroidism patients and roughly 17 progressor patients.

The starting material was peripheral blood mononuclear cells (PBMCs), obtained at new diagnosis, from a patient treated with antithyroid drugs. This chain is built from TRBV10-3 and TRBJ2-5; the junction holds 7 bases that match TRBD2. The receptor was isolated from a young man with Graves disease. Donor details come from another sample of the same person, matched by shared clones. The CDR3: CAISERTAGEETQYF. The DNA reads TGTGCCATCAGTGAGCGCACGGCGGGGGAGGAGACCCAGTACTTC.